Following are 6 T cell receptor beta chains from one sample sequenced in a study of blood T cell repertoires in COVID-19 (dated by TCRdb to the early 2020s). Library preparation used the immunoSEQ multiplex PCR assay. TCRdb limited this immuneACCESS table to in-frame rearrangements with V and J called. A share of clones is missing; checked studies link under half to unresolved V genes, and the rest is unexplained. The sample records some 510,000 clones, approximately 87% of which are singletons. The leading ten clones occupy less than 2% of the sample. Sequencing was done on a sample of PBMCs or T cells enriched from blood (not recorded which). The receptors originated from a woman between 40 and 50 years old who had recovered from COVID-19.

This clone appeared a single time. This chain joins TRBV11-2 and TRBJ2-7; 7 bases match TRBD2. Trimming at V came to 1 base and at J to 3 bases, leaving 3 bases not matched to a gene. Germline loops: CDR1 SGHAT, CDR2 FQNNGV. The CDR3 spans 14 residues. CDR3 DNA sequence: TGTGCCAGCAGCTTAGTGGGAGGGTACTACGAGCAGTACTTC. Protein: CASSLVGGYYEQYF.

The chain uses TRBV3-1 (or the pseudogene TRBV3-2) and TRBJ1-1; D gene unclear. The CDR3 is 13 amino acids. V dropped 3 bases and J dropped 1 base, with 6 bases sitting between them. The germline CDR1 and CDR2 sequences are LGHDT and YNNKEL (reference sequence). For the CDR3, the DNA is TGTGCCAGCAGCCAGAGGGAGAACACTGAAGCTTTCTTT. Amino acids: CASSQRENTEAFF.

The chain couples TRBV6-5 to TRBJ2-1, with TRBD2 matching 12 bases. The CDR3 totals 16 residues. CDR1 and CDR2 from the germline V gene are MNHEY and SVGAGI. The V gene end was trimmed by 2 bases and the J gene end by 4 bases; junction bases not matched to a gene: 3. CDR3 loop: CASSYLLAGGYNEQFF. The CDR3 bases are TGTGCCAGCAGTTACCTCCTAGCGGGAGGGTACAATGAGCAGTTCTTC.

V is TRBV7-6 and J is TRBJ1-2, with TRBD1 matching 8 bases. Germline V gene sequence: CDR1 SGHVS, CDR2 FNYEAQ. The junction had 3 bases not matched to a gene; V was cut back by 5 bases and J by 4 bases. The CDR3 totals 13 residues. CDR3 protein: CASSTDRGYGYTF. For the CDR3, the DNA is TGTGCCAGCAGCACCGACAGGGGCTATGGCTACACCTTC.

This clone came up a few times. V is TRBV5-1 and J is TRBJ2-2; D is possibly TRBD1 (6 bases). Germline V gives CDR1 SGHRS, CDR2 YFSETQ. The ends were cut back, 4 bases at V and 0 bases at J, with 10 bases in the middle. This CDR3 is built from 15 residues. The DNA for the CDR3 is TGCGCCAGCAGCATACAGGGATCGAACACCGGGGAGCTGTTTTTT. It encodes CASSIQGSNTGELFF. Supplemented by reference TRBV5-1 and TRBJ2-2, the full variable domain reads KAGVTQTPRYLIKTRGQQVTLSCSPISGHRSVSWYQQTPGQGLQFLFEYFSETQRNKGNFPGRFSGRQFSNSRSEMNVSTLELGDSALYLCASSIQGSNTGELFFGEGSRLTVL.

This chain joins TRBV19 and TRBJ2-4, with 8 bases that match TRBD2. The CDR3 spans 16 residues. V trimming: 3 bases; J trimming: 2 bases; junction bases outside the gene matches: 6. Germline assignment: CDR1 LNHDA and CDR2 SQIVND (reference sequence). CDR3: CASSIGRGGSKNIQYF. The CDR3 DNA reads as TGTGCCAGTAGTATCGGCCGGGGGGGATCCAAAAACATTCAGTACTTC. Full variable domain (outside the CDR3, taken from reference TRBV19 and TRBJ2-4): DGGITQSPKYLFRKEGQNVTLSCEQNLNHDAMYWYRQDPGQGLRLIYYSQIVNDFQKGDIAEGYSVSREKKESFPLTVTSAQKNPTAFYLCASSIGRGGSKNIQYFGAGTRLSVL.